This T cell receptor (beta chain) was sequenced for a study of shared clonotypes between healthy human individuals. Findings and limits, study-wide: Naive subsets usually exceeded memory subsets in estimated richness.

Comment on this clone: Its antigen is unidentified.

Germline CDR1 SGHRS, CDR2 YFSETQ. The V gene lost 5 bases and the J gene lost 5 bases, with 17 bases spanning the gap. The CDR3 has 15 amino acids. Researchers partitioned CD4+ cells into CD45RA+ naive and CD45RA-negative memory subsets. In the original analysis: Junction-only sequences without quality scores came from ImmunoSEQ, so filtering differed. Method: immunoSEQ multiplex PCR; TCRdb's copy keeps in-frame clones and lacks some. V, J and clone size reflect that table, while D and trimming were determined from the DNA. The table shows some 900,000 clones, with less than 85% occurring only once. V and J are TRBV5-1 and TRBJ2-1, with D unresolved. Source material: memory CD4+ T cells sorted from blood. This sample's subset: CD45RA-negative fraction. The receptor was isolated from a man aged 18 to 30 in good health. As DNA, the CDR3 is TGCGCCAGCAGTATCAGGTTCCCCTGGGACAATGAGCAGTTCTTC. It specifies CASSIRFPWDNEQFF. The variable domain in full, with the rest retrieved from reference TRBV5-1 and TRBJ2-1, is KAGVTQTPRYLIKTRGQQVTLSCSPISGHRSVSWYQQTPGQGLQFLFEYFSETQRNKGNFPGRFSGRQFSNSRSEMNVSTLELGDSALYLCASSIRFPWDNEQFFGPGTRLTVL.